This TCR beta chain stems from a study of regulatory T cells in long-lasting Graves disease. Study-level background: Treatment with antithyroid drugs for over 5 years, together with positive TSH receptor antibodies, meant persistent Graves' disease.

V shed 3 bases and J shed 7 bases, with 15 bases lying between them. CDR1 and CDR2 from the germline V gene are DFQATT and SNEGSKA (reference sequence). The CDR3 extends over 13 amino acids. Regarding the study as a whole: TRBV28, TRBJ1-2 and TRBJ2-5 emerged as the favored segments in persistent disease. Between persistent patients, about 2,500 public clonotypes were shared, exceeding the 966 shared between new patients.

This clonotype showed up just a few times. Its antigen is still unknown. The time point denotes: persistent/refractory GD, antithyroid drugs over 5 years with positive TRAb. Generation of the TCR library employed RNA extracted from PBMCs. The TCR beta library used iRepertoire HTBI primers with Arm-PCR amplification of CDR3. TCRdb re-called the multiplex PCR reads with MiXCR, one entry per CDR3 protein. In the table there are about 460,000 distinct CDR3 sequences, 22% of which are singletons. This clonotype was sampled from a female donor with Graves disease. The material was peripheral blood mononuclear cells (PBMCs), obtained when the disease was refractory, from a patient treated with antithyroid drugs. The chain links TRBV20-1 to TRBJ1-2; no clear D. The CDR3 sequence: CSASSFFGGGYTF. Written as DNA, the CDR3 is TGCAGTGCTAGTAGTTTTTTTGGAGGTGGCTACACCTTC.